This TCR beta chain was sequenced during a study of OX40 agonist ivuxolimab in advanced cancers. Study in general: The drug used for patients, ivuxolimab, was an agonistic anti-OX40 (CD134) antibody.

A word on this clone: Its specificity is unknown.

General study points: More expanded clones were seen, on average, in CD8+ T cells than in CD4+.

With baseline, cycle 4 day 1, and cycle 7 day 1 as timepoints, blood was sampled. Method: immunoSEQ multiplex PCR; TCRdb's copy keeps in-frame clones and lacks some. The table records more than 50,000 clones, 70% to 90% of them present only once. This CDR3 has 16 amino acids. Trimming removed 5 bases from V and 2 bases from J, with 18 bases in between. CDR1 SEHNR and CDR2 FQNEAQ come from the germline V gene (reference sequence). The V gene is TRBV7-9, the J gene TRBJ2-5, with D perhaps TRBD1 or TRBD2 (6 bases each). The input for sequencing was CD4+ or CD8+ T cells sorted from blood, taken in a trial of the OX40 agonist ivuxolimab. The receptor comes from an adult with an advanced solid tumor such as melanoma, head and neck, liver or kidney cancer. In nucleotides, the CDR3 is TGTGCCAGCAGCACATTGCGGGACACAATGCAAGAGACCCAGTACTTC. This translates into CASSTLRDTMQETQYF.